This T cell receptor (beta chain) was found in a study of neurological immune-mediated disorders. Study-wide points: CDR3 amino acid sequences of expanded clones were not shared across subjects, a result suggesting private repertoires in all groups. When the repertoires were grouped phylogenetically, those of 18 of the 34 multiple sclerosis patients came together in a single cluster of related CDR3 sequences, which points to a possible repertoire-level signature. Expansion of TCR clones was greatest in HTLV-1-associated myelopathy and smallest in multiple sclerosis, where it fell below that of healthy controls.

Concerning this clonotype: Its cognate antigen is unknown.

From the 5' RACE reads, TCRdb called clonotypes with MiXCR, one entry per CDR3 protein. The repertoire holds 60,000 to 85,000 distinct CDR3 sequences, with about 5.5% as singletons. This TCR was recovered from a woman under 40 with multiple sclerosis. Sequencing used PBMCs.

For the CDR3, the DNA is TGCAGTGCTAGCACAAACATGAACACTGAAGCTTTCTTT. Encoded protein: CSASTNMNTEAFF. V and J are TRBV20-1 and TRBJ1-1; D uncertain. Germline V gives CDR1 DFQATT, CDR2 SNEGSKA (reference sequence). This CDR3 is built from 13 residues. The ends were cut back, 3 bases at V and 0 bases at J, with 8 bases in the middle.